This T cell receptor (beta chain) stems from a study of identical twins. Template switching (which added a universal primer site) was used, and cDNA carried unique molecular identifiers. TCRdb ran MiXCR on the 5' RACE reads and lists one entry per CDR3 protein. The sample contains under 250,000 distinct CDR3 sequences, 6% to 8% of which appear only once. Unmatched junction bases numbered 9, after V lost 5 bases and J lost 3 bases. Germline CDR1 and CDR2: MDHEN and SYDVKM. The CDR3 covers 16 residues. A word on this clonotype: The target antigen is unknown.

General observations from the study: With abundant cord blood beta clonotypes, insertions were fewer; memory repertoires showed no such pattern.

This sample was also put to use in a study of yellow fever vaccine responses in identical twins.

The V gene is TRBV28, the J gene TRBJ2-3; 9 positions agree with TRBD2. This receptor was taken from a woman aged 18-29 years in good health. The specimen was CD8+ T cells sorted from blood. This CDR3 is CASSPRIAGVTDTQYF. CDR3 in DNA: TGTGCCAGCAGTCCCCGCATAGCGGGAGTTACAGATACGCAGTATTTT.